The subject of this entry is one T cell receptor beta chain. The source of the sample is a study of blood T cell repertoires in COVID-19. In the authors' methods: Amplification from reference gene primers served as the basis for estimated nucleated cell counts. The protocol was immunoSEQ multiplex PCR, while the TCRdb copy is restricted to in-frame clones and leaves out a portion. V and J calls and clone size are copied from that table; D and trimming were computed from the DNA. The sample includes tens of thousands of clones, approximately 80% of them seen just once. Germline CDR1 reads SGHNT; CDR2 reads YYREEE (reference sequence). The V gene lost 0 bases and the J gene lost 3 bases, with 6 bases spanning the gap. This CDR3 contains 13 residues.

This TCR derives from a woman in her fifties or sixties with acute or convalescent COVID-19. The gene calls are TRBV5-4 and TRBJ2-5; TRBD1 might be the D (5 bases). The specimen sequenced was peripheral blood. The chain's CDR3 is CASSLGQKETQYF. CDR3 DNA: TGTGCCAGCAGCTTGGGACAGAAAGAGACCCAGTACTTC.